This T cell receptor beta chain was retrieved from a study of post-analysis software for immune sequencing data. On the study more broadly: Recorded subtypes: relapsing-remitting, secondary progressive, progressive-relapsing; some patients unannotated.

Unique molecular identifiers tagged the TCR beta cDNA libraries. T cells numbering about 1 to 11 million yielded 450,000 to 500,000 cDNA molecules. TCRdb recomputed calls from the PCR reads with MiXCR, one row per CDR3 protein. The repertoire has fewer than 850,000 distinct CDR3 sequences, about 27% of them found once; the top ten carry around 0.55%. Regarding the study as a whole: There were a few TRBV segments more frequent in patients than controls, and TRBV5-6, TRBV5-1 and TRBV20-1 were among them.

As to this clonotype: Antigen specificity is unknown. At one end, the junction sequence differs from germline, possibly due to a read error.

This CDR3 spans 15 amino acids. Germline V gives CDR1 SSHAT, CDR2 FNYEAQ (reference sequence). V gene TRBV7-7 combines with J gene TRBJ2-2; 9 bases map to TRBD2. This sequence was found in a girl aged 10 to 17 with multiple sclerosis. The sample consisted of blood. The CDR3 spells CASSSSGVDTGELFF. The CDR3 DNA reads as TGTGCTAGCAGCTCTAGCGGGGTTGACACCGGGGAGCTGTTTTTT. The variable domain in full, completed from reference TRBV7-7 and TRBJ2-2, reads GAGVSQSPRYKVTKRGQDVTLRCDPISSHATLYWYQQALGQGPEFLTYFNYEAQPDKSGLPSDRFSAERPEGSISTLTIQRTEQRDSAMYRCASSSSGVDTGELFFGEGSRLTVL.